Listed here are 26 T cell receptor beta chains from one sample, sequenced in a study of blood T cells in healthy people across ages. A second PCR, run for about 7 to 11 cycles, used a sample-barcoded 5' primer plus a J-beta primer mix. MiXCR was run by TCRdb on the 5' RACE reads, yielding one entry per CDR3 protein. The sample shows 650,000 to 1,000,000 distinct CDR3 sequences, about 37% of them seen only once. Sample: blood. The receptors stem from a man between 18 and 29 years old in good health.

This clonotype was counted only a few times. This chain connects TRBV6-5 to TRBJ1-6; 7 bases are a match to TRBD1. J was trimmed by 8 bases and V by 8 bases; bases with no gene match: 6. Germline V CDR1 and CDR2: MNHEY, SVGAGI. The CDR3 spans 13 residues. In nucleotides, the CDR3 is TGTGCCAGCGGGGACAGTTGGCATTCACCCCTCCACTTT. Translated, it gives CASGDSWHSPLHF.

In its sample, this clonotype was seen many times. The CDR3 reads CATTLVRGSTDTQYF. CDR3 DNA: TGTGCCACCACCCTCGTCCGGGGTAGCACAGATACGCAGTATTTT. The V and J genes are TRBV12-3 or TRBV12-4 and TRBJ2-3; D may be TRBD2 (5 bases). V lost 10 bases to trimming and J lost 0 bases, with 17 bases between them. The CDR3 is 15 residues long.

This clonotype was seen a handful of times. The chain recombines TRBV4-3 with TRBJ2-1; TRBD1 aligns across 12 bases. CDR1 and CDR2 (germline): LGHNA, YSLEER. The V gene end was trimmed by 5 bases and the J gene end by 7 bases; junction bases not matched to a gene: 9. The CDR3 runs 16 residues. The CDR3 loop is CASSRGTGGIKNEQFF. For the CDR3, the DNA is TGCGCCAGCAGCAGAGGGACAGGGGGCATCAAGAATGAGCAGTTCTTC.

At least ten counts were recorded for this clonotype. The CDR3 DNA follows: TGCGCCAGCAGCCCGGGACTAGCGGACAACAATGAGCAGTTCTTC. Translating gives CASSPGLADNNEQFF. The V gene is TRBV5-1, the J gene TRBJ2-1; 11 bases line up with TRBD2. The germline V gene encodes CDR1 SGHRS and CDR2 YFSETQ. After removal of 4 bases from V and 5 bases from J, the junction contained 5 bases not matched to a gene. The CDR3 covers 15 residues.

The CDR3 reads CASSYHTRNTEAFF. The CDR3, as DNA: TGTGCCAGCAGTTATCATACACGGAACACTGAAGCTTTCTTT. V is TRBV6-2 or TRBV6-3 and J is TRBJ1-1; D gene unclear. The CDR3 runs to 14 residues. V lost 3 bases to trimming and J lost 1 base, with 9 bases between them. Germline values: CDR1 MNHEY, CDR2 SVGEGT.

To note about this clonotype: One end of the junction is discordant with germline, which a read error may explain. The rearrangement uses TRBV20-1 and TRBJ1-1; D gene ambiguous. Germline assignment: CDR1 DFQATT and CDR2 SNEGSKA (reference sequence). The length of the CDR3 is 14 residues. DNA of the CDR3: TGCAGTGCTAGAGGGGCGGTAATCCACACTGATGCTTTCTTT. Its protein product is CSARGAVIHTDAFF.

The chain recombines TRBV20-1 with TRBJ1-1, with a possible D match to TRBD1 (5 bases). V was trimmed by 6 bases and J by 4 bases, leaving 12 bases between them. This CDR3 is built from 12 residues. Germline loops: CDR1 DFQATT, CDR2 SNEGSKA (reference sequence). This CDR3 is CSAFRVTTEAFF. The CDR3 nucleotides read TGCAGTGCCTTCAGGGTGACCACTGAAGCTTTCTTT.

J is TRBJ1-1 and V is TRBV29-1, with a weak D call TRBD1 (5 bases). This CDR3 has 14 residues. V was clipped by 1 base and J by 1 base, with 10 bases between them. CDR1 SQVTM and CDR2 ANQGSEA come from the germline V gene. The CDR3 DNA sequence: TGCAGCGTTGAAGCGACAGACACGAACACTGAAGCTTTCTTT. Protein sequence: CSVEATDTNTEAFF.

The rearrangement joins TRBV12-5 to TRBJ2-2; the D is unclear. Germline V gives CDR1 LGHNT, CDR2 FRNRAP. Trimming cost V 6 bases and J 6 bases, with 11 bases left between them. This CDR3 region has 13 residues. The CDR3 protein is CASGLTDAGELFF. As DNA, the CDR3 is TGTGCTAGTGGCCTCACAGACGCCGGGGAGCTGTTTTTT.

There are many counts of this clonotype. This rearrangement joins TRBV5-5 to TRBJ2-5; 8 bases match TRBD1. Germline lookup yields CDR1 SGHKS and CDR2 YYEKEE (reference sequence). The CDR3 runs to 15 residues. V trimming: 0 bases; J trimming: 5 bases; junction bases outside the gene matches: 6. DNA for the CDR3: TGTGCCAGCAGCTTGGGGACAGGGCTGATCGAGACCCAGTACTTC. Translation gives CASSLGTGLIETQYF. Drawing the rest from reference TRBV5-5 and TRBJ2-5, the complete variable domain is DAGVTQSPTHLIKTRGQQVTLRCSPISGHKSVSWYQQVLGQGPQFIFQYYEKEERGRGNFPDRFSARQFPNYSSELNVNALLLGDSALYLCASSLGTGLIETQYFGPGTRLLVL.

The CDR3 bases are TGTGCCAGCAGCCAAGGGCATAGCGGGGCCGGGGAGCTGTTTTTT. It is translated as CASSQGHSGAGELFF. The V call is TRBV4-2, the J call TRBJ2-2; 8 bases match TRBD2. This CDR3 is built from 15 residues. CDR1 and CDR2 (germline): LGHNA, YNFKEQ. J lost 6 bases, V lost 1 base, and 4 bases had no gene match.

Details on this clonotype: One base away lies a much larger clone, so this may be a sequencing read error. This chain uses TRBV6-5 with TRBJ2-7; the D is unclear. The CDR3 length is 14 residues. Germline CDR1 MNHEY, CDR2 SVGAGI. In nucleotides, the CDR3 is TGTGCCAGCAGTCCCCTAGGAAGCTCCTACGAGAAGTACTTC. Its translation: CASSPLGSSYEKYF.

This clonotype was seen at least ten times. The chain has TRBV11-2 and TRBJ2-3; D is perhaps TRBD1 or TRBD2 (5 bases each). The V gene's germline CDR1 is SGHAT and CDR2 FQNNGV. The CDR3 length is 16 residues. The V end lost 1 base, the J end lost 2 bases, and 13 bases lay between the germline ends. The CDR3 loop reads CASSLGLGDATDTQYF. In nucleotides, the CDR3 is TGTGCCAGCAGCTTAGGGTTGGGGGATGCCACAGATACGCAGTATTTT.

This clonotype appeared a few times. This CDR3 reads CSARDPRAQGMTGQLHF. CDR3 nucleotides: TGCAGTGCTAGAGATCCTAGGGCACAGGGTATGACTGGCCAACTCCACTTT. The rearrangement uses TRBV20-1 and TRBJ1-6, with a tentative D call TRBD1 (6 bases). This CDR3 spans 17 amino acids. Germline values: CDR1 DFQATT, CDR2 SNEGSKA (reference sequence). Trimming stripped 0 bases from V and 16 bases from J, with 28 bases between.

A remark on this clonotype: One base away lies a much larger clone, so this may be a sequencing read error. The rearrangement links TRBV20-1 to TRBJ2-1, with D possibly being TRBD1 (6 bases). Looked up from germline, CDR1 is DFQATT and CDR2 is SNEGSKA (reference sequence). The CDR3 consists of 14 residues. Trimming pared 7 bases from V and 13 bases from J, leaving 26 bases between. The CDR3 DNA is TGCAGTGTAACTGGGCAGGGGTTTCCGGAGACCCAGTTCTTC. Translating it yields CSVTGQGFPETQFF.

Details on this clonotype: The germline gene is not matched at one end of the junction; a read error may be the cause. The V call is TRBV6-5, the J call TRBJ1-5, with D hard to call. This CDR3 comprises 15 residues. CDR1 MNHEY and CDR2 SVGAGI come from the germline V gene. This CDR3 reads CASSYSGHSNQPPHF. CDR3 bases: TGTGCCAGCAGTTACTCAGGGCATAGCAATCAGCCCCCGCATTTT.

This chain uses TRBV30 with TRBJ2-7; weak D call: TRBD2 (6 bases). Trimming stripped 1 base from V and 7 bases from J, with 14 bases between. This CDR3 spans 13 amino acids. CDR1 and CDR2 (germline): GTSNPN, SVGIG (reference sequence). The chain's CDR3 is CAWSGDFYNEQYF. CDR3 DNA: TGTGCCTGGAGTGGGGACTTTTACAATGAGCAGTACTTC.

This chain links TRBV5-1 with TRBJ2-5; TRBD2 matches at 13 bases. The CDR3 extends over 16 amino acids. Germline lookup yields CDR1 SGHRS and CDR2 YFSETQ. With 2 bases clipped from V and 2 bases from J, the junction kept 3 bases outside the gene matches. The CDR3 DNA is TGCGCCAGCAGCTTCTGGACTAGCGGGGGACAAGAGACCCAGTACTTC. Translated: CASSFWTSGGQETQYF.

The chain has TRBV3-1 and TRBJ2-1; the D gene is possibly TRBD1 (6 bases). Germline V lookup: CDR1 LGHDT, CDR2 YNNKEL (reference sequence). The CDR3 is 15 amino acids. Trimming stripped 3 bases from V and 0 bases from J, with 9 bases between. CDR3 in DNA: TGTGCCAGCAGCCAGGGGGCCAACTCCTACAATGAGCAGTTCTTC. This encodes CASSQGANSYNEQFF.

This chain uses TRBV21-1 with TRBJ2-7; the DNA was not compared with TRBD1, the D call given in the table. TRBV21-1 is assigned pseudogene status. The CDR3 totals 13 residues. The CDR3 spells CASSKARRGWQYF. CDR3 DNA sequence: TGTGCCAGCAGCAAAGCGCGCAGGGGATGGCAGTACTTC.

The gene calls are TRBV6-6 and TRBJ1-2; 12 positions match TRBD1. The CDR3 runs 17 residues. V shed 2 bases and J 3 bases; nucleotides not matched to a gene: 7. Germline V gene data show CDR1 as MNHNY and CDR2 as SVGAGI (reference sequence). CDR3 DNA sequence: TGTGCCAGCAGTTACAAGGGACAGGGGGCAGGAGACTATGGCTACACCTTC. Its translation is CASSYKGQGAGDYGYTF.

The V gene is TRBV6-2 or TRBV6-3, the J gene TRBJ2-1; tentatively, D is TRBD2 (7 bases). V lost 6 bases to trimming and J lost 6 bases, with 12 bases between them. This CDR3 has 13 amino acids. CDR1 and CDR2 (germline): MNHEY, SVGEGT. Here the CDR3 reads CASSGGRVNEQFF. The CDR3 DNA follows: TGTGCCAGCAGCGGGGGGCGTGTCAATGAGCAGTTCTTC.

This clonotype was recorded a few times. This sequence joins TRBV20-1 and TRBJ2-5, with unresolved D. CDR1 and CDR2 from the germline V gene are DFQATT and SNEGSKA (reference sequence). V lost 5 bases, J lost 5 bases, and 6 bases lay in between. This CDR3 has 10 amino acids. CDR3 DNA: TGCAGTGCTCCGCGGGAGACCCAGTACTTC. As protein: CSAPRETQYF.

This clonotype was counted only a few times. Written as DNA, the CDR3 is TGCAGCGTTTGGGGGACAATCACCGGGGAGCTGTTTTTT. Translated, it gives CSVWGTITGELFF. The chain carries TRBV29-1 and TRBJ2-2; weak D call: TRBD1 (6 bases). The V end was cut by 5 bases, the J end by 4 bases, with 11 bases between. The CDR3 covers 13 residues. Germline CDR1 is SQVTM and CDR2 is ANQGSEA.

This clonotype was counted many times. The V call is TRBV6-1, the J call TRBJ2-5, with 7 nucleotides matching TRBD2. V lost 10 bases, J lost 5 bases, and 10 bases stayed unmatched. Germline CDR1 reads MNHNS; CDR2 reads SASEGT. This CDR3 is 13 amino acids long. The CDR3 loop reads CATLGDYHETQYF. CDR3 nucleotide sequence: TGTGCCACCTTAGGGGACTATCACGAGACCCAGTACTTC.

A few counts support this clonotype. The genes are TRBV25-1 and TRBJ2-7; TRBD1 matches 9 bases. The germline V gene encodes CDR1 MGHDK and CDR2 SYGVNS. The CDR3 is made up of 14 amino acids. Trimming at V came to 5 bases and at J to 3 bases, leaving 5 bases not matched to a gene. CDR3 nucleotide sequence: TGTGCCAGCAGTCACCTGGGACAGGGCTACGAGCAGTACTTC. Its translation is CASSHLGQGYEQYF.